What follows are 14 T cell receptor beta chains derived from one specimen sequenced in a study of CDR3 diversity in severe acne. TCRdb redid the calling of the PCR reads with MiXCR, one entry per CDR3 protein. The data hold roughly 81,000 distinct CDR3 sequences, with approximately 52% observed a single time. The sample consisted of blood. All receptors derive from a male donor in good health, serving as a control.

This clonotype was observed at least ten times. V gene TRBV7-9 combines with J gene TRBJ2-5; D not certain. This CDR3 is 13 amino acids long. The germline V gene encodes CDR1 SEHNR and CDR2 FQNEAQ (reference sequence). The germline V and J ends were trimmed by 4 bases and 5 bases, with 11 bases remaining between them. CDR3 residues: CASSSPLGETQYF. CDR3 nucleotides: TGTGCCAGCAGCTCCCCGTTGGGGGAGACCCAGTACTTC.

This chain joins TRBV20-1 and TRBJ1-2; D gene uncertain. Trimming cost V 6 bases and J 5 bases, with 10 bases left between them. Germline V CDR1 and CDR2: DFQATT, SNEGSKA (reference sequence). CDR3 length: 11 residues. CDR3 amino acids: CSAPQPYGYTF. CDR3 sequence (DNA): TGCAGTGCCCCCCAACCGTATGGCTACACCTTC.

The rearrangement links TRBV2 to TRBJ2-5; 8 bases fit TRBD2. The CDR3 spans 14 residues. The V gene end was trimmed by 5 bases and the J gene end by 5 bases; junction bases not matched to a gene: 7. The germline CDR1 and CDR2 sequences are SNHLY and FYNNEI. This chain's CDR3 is CASSIGGRRETQYF. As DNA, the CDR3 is TGTGCCAGCAGTATAGGCGGGAGGAGGGAGACCCAGTACTTC. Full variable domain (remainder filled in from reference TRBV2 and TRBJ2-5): EPEVTQTPSHQVTQMGQEVILRCVPISNHLYFYWYRQILGQKVEFLVSFYNNEISEKSEIFDDQFSVERPDGSNFTLKIRSTKLEDSAMYFCASSIGGRRETQYFGPGTRLLVL.

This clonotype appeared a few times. CDR3 in amino acids: CASSENGAPNSPLHF. For the CDR3, the DNA is TGTGCCAGCAGTGAAAATGGGGCCCCAAATTCACCCCTCCACTTT. The J gene is TRBJ1-6, the V gene TRBV2; D is perhaps TRBD1 (5 bases). The germline gives CDR1 SNHLY, CDR2 FYNNEI. CDR3 length: 15 amino acids. The ends were cut back, 2 bases at V and 7 bases at J, with 12 bases in the middle.

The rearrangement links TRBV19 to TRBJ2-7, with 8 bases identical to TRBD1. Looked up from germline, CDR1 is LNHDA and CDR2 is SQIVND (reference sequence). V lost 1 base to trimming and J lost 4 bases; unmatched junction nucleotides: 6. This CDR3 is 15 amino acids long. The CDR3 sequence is CASSIGPGGPYEQYF. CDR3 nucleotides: TGTGCCAGTAGTATAGGTCCAGGGGGCCCGTACGAGCAGTACTTC.

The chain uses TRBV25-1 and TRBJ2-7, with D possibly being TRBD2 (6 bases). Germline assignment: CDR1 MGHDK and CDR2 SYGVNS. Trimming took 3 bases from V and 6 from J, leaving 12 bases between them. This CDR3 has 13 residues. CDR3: CASSDGGSSEQYF. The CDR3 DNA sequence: TGTGCCAGCAGTGACGGAGGGAGTAGCGAGCAGTACTTC.

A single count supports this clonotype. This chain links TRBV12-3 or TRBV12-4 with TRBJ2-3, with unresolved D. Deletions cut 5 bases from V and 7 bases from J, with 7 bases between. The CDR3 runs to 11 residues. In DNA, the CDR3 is TGTGCCAGCAGTGAGCGAAATACGCAGTATTTT. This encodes CASSERNTQYF.

The CDR3 sequence: CASSSQGGLGNQPQHF. The CDR3 bases are TGTGCCAGCAGCTCGCAGGGGGGGTTGGGCAATCAGCCCCAGCATTTT. The V call is TRBV7-6, the J call TRBJ1-5, with TRBD1 identical over 7 bases. This CDR3 region has 16 residues. Germline CDR1 reads SGHVS; CDR2 reads FNYEAQ. V was pared by 4 bases and J by 2 bases, with 8 bases of the junction left unmatched.

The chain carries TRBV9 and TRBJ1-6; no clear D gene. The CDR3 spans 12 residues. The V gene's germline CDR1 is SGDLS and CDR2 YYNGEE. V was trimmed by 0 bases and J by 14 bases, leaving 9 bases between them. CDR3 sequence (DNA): TGTGCCAGCAGCGTAGACGTGAATTCCCTCCACTTT. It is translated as CASSVDVNSLHF.

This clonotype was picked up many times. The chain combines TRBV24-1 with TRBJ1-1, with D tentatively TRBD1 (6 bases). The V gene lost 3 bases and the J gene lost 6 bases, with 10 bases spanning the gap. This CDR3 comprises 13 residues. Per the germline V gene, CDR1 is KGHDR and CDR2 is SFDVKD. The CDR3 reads CATSDLNRAEAFF. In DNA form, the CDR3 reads TGTGCCACCAGTGATCTGAACAGGGCTGAAGCTTTCTTT.

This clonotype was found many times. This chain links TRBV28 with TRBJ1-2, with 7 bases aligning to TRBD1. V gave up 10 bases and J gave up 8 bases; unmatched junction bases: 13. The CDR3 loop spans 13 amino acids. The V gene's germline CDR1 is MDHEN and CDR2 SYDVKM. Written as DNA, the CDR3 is TGTGCCACCGGGGGACAGCCAAAGGGGGGCTACACCTTC. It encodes CATGGQPKGGYTF.

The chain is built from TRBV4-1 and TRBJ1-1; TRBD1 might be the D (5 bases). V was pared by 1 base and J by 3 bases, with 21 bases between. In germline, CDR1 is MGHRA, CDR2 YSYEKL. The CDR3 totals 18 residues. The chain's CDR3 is CASSQGGSLGAMYTEAFF. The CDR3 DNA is TGCGCCAGCAGCCAAGGTGGATCGCTCGGGGCTATGTACACTGAAGCTTTCTTT.

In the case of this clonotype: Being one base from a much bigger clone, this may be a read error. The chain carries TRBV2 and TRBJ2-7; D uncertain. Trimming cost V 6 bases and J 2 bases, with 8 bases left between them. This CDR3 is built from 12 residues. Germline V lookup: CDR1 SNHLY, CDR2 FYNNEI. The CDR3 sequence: CASRAEAYEQYF. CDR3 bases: TGTGCCAGCAGGGCAGAGGCCTACGAGCAGTACTTC.

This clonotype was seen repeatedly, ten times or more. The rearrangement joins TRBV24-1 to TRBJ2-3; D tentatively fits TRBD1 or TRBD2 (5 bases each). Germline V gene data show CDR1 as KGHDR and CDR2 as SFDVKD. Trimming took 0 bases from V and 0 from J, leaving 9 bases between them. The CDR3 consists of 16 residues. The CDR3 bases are TGTGCCACCAGTGATTTGATGGGGGATAGCACAGATACGCAGTATTTT. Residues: CATSDLMGDSTDTQYF.